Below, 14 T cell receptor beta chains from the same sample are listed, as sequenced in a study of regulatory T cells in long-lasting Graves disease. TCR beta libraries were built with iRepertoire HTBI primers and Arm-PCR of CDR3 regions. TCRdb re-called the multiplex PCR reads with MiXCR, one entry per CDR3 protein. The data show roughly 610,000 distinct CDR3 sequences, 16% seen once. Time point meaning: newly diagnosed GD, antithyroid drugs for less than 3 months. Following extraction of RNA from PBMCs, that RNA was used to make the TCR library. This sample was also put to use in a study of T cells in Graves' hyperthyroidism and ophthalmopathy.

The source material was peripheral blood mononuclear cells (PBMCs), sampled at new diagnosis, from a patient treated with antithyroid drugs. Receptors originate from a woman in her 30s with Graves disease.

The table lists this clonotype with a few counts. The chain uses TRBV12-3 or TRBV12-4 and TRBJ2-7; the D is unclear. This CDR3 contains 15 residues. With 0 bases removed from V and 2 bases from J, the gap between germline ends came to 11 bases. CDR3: CASSLARLTTYEQYF. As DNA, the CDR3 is TGTGCCAGCAGTTTAGCAAGACTTACCACCTACGAGCAGTACTTC.

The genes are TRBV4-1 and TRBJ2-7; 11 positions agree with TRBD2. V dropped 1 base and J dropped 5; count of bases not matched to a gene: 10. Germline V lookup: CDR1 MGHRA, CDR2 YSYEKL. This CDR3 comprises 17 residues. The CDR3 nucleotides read TGCGCCAGCAGCCAAGGATTACTAGCGGGAGTCCGGGACGAGCAGTACTTC. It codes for CASSQGLLAGVRDEQYF.

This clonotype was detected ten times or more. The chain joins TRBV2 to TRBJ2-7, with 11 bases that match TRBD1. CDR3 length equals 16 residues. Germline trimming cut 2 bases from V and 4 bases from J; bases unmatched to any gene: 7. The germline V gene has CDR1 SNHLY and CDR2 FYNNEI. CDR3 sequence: CASSERAGTGGYEQYF. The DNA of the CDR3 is TGTGCCAGCAGTGAAAGGGCCGGGACAGGGGGATACGAGCAGTACTTC.

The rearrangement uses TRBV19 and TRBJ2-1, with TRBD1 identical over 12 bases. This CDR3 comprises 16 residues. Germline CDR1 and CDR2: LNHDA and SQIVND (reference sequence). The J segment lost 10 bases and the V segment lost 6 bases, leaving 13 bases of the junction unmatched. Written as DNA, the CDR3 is TGTGCCAGTAGCATTACTCCCGGGACAGGGGGCGGGGAGCAGTTCTTC. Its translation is CASSITPGTGGGEQFF.

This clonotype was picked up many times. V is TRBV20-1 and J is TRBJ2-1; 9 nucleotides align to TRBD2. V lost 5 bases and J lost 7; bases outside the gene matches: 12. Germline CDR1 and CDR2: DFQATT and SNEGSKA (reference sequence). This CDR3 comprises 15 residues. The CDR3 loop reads CSAHSLAGGRNEQFF. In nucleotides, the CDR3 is TGCAGTGCTCACTCACTGGCGGGAGGGCGGAATGAGCAGTTCTTC.

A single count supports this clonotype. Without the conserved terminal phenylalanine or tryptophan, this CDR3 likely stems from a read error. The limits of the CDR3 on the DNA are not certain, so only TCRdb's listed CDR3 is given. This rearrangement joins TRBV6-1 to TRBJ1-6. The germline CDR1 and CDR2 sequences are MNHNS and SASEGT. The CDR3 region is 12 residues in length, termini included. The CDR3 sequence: CASSEGASLHHL.

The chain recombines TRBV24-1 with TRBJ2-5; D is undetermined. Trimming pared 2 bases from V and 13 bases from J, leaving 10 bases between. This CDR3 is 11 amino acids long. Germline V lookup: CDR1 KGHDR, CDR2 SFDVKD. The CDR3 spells CATSDSQILYF. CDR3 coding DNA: TGTGCCACCAGTGATTCTCAAATCCTGTACTTC.

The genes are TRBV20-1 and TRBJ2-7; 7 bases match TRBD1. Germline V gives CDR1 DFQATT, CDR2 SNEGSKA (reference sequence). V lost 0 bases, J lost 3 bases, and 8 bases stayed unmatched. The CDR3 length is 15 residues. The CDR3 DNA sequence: TGCAGTGCTAGAGATAGACAGGGTAATATCTACGAGCAGTACTTC. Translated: CSARDRQGNIYEQYF.

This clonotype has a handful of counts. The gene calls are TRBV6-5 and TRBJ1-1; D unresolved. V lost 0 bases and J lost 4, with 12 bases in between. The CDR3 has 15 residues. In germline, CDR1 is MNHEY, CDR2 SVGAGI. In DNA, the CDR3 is TGTGCCAGCAGTTACTCGGCCCCAGGCACCACTGAAGCTTTCTTT. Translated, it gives CASSYSAPGTTEAFF.

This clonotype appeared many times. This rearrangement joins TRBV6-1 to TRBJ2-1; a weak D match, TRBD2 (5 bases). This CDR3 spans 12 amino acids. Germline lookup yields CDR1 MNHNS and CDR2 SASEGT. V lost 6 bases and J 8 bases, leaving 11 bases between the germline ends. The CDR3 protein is CASSPSFDEQFF. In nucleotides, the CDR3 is TGTGCCAGCAGCCCTAGCTTCGATGAGCAGTTCTTC.

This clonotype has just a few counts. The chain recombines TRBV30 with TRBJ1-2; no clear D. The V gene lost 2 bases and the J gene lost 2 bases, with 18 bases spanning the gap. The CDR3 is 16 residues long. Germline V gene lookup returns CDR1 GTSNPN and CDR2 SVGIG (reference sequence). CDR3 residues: CAWSPPPRGGNYGYTF. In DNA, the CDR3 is TGTGCCTGGAGTCCCCCCCCCCGGGGAGGGAACTATGGCTACACCTTC. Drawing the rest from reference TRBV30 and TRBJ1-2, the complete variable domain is SQTIHQWPATLVQPVGSPLSLECTVEGTSNPNLYWYRQAAGRGLQLLFYSVGIGQISSEVPQNLSASRPQDRQFILSSKKLLLSDSGFYLCAWSPPPRGGNYGYTFGSGTRLTVV.

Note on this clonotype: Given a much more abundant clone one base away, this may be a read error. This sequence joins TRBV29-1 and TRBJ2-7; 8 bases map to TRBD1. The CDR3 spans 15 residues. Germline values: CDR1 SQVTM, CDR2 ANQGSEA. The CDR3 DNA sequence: TGCAGCGTAAAGGAACACGGACAGGGCGACTACGAGCAGTGCTTC. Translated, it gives CSVKEHGQGDYEQCF.

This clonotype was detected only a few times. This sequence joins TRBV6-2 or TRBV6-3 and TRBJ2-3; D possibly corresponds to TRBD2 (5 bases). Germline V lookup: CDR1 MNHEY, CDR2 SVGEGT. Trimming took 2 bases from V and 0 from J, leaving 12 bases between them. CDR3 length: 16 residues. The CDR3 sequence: CASSYRTVASTDTQYF. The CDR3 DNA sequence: TGTGCCAGCAGTTACCGGACGGTAGCGAGCACAGATACGCAGTATTTT.

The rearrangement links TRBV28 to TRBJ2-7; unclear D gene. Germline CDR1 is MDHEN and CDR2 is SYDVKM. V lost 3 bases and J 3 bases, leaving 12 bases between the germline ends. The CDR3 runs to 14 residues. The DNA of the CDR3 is TGTGCCAGCAGTTTGCCTGGACGGAGCTACGAGCAGTACTTC. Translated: CASSLPGRSYEQYF.